This T cell receptor (beta chain) stems from a study of cytomegalovirus exposure and HLA in healthy donors. About the research overall: There were 65 million to 85 million unique TCRs (from HLA-typed donors) in an early data release. Overall study results and limits: A later analysis linked 16,951 TCR beta sequences to HLA alleles at 0.05 false discovery rate. As immune exposure information, only CMV serostatus was available. More than 150 TCR beta chains were listed as cytomegalovirus-associated.

The PCR contained 60 Vbeta and 13 Jbeta primers. Produced via immunoSEQ multiplex PCR; TCRdb's table is partial and in-frame only. The table has around 150,000 clones, roughly 70% seen once; the top ten hold 3% to 3.5%. The CDR3 length is 12 residues. The V gene lost 4 bases and the J gene lost 1 base, with 6 bases spanning the gap. The germline V gene encodes CDR1 SGHNT and CDR2 YYREEE (reference sequence). As for this clone: Its antigen remains unidentified.

This clonotype was obtained from a man aged 40-49 years in good health and CMV-seronegative. The rearrangement links TRBV5-4 to TRBJ2-7, with a tentative D call TRBD1 (5 bases). Input material: PBMCs. CDR3 sequence reads: CASSRQSYEQYF. CDR3 DNA sequence: TGTGCCAGCAGCAGACAGTCCTACGAGCAGTACTTC.